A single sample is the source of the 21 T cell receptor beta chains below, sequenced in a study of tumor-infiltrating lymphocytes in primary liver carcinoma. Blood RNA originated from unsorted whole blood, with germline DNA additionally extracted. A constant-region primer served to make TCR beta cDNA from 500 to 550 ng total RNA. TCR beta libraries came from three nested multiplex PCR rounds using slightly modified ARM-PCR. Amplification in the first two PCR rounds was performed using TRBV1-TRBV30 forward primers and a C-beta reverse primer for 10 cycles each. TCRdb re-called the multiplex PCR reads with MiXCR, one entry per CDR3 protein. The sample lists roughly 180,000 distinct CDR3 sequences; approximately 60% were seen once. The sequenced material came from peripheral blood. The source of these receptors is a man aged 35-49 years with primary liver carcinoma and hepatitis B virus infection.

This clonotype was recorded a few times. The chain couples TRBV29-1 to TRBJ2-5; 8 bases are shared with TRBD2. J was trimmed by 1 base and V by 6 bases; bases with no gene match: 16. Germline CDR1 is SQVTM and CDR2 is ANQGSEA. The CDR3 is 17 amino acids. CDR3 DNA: TGCAGCGTAGCCCCGGGGCTAGCGGGCGGAACCCAAGAGACCCAGTACTTC. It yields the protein CSVAPGLAGGTQETQYF.

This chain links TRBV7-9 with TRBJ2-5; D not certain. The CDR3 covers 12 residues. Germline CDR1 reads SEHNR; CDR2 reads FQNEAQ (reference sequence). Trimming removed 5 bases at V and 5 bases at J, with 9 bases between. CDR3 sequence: CASSLSAETQYF. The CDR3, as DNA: TGTGCCAGCAGCCTCAGCGCCGAGACCCAGTACTTC.

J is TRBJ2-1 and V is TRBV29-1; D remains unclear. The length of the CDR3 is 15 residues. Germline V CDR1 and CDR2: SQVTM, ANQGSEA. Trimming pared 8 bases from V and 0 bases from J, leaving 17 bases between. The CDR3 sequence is CSMWHPSSSYNEQFF. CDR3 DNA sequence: TGCAGCATGTGGCATCCTTCCAGCTCCTACAATGAGCAGTTCTTC.

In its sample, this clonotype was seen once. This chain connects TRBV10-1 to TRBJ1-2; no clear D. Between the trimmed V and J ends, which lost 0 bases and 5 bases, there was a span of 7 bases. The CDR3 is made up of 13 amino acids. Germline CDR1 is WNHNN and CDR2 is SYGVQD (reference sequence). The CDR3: CASSESGSYGYTF. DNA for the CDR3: TGCGCCAGCAGTGAGTCCGGGAGTTATGGCTACACCTTC.

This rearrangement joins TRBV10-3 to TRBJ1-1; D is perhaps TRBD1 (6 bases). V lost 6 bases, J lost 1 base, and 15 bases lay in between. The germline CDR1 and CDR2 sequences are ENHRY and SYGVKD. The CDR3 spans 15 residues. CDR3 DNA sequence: TGTGCCATCAGCGACCCAGGGGACACGAACACTGAAGCTTTCTTT. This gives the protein CAISDPGDTNTEAFF.

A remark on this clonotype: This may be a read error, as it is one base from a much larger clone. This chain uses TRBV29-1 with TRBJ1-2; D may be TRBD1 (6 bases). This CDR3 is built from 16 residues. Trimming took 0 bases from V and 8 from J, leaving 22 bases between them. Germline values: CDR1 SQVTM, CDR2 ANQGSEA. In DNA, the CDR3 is TGCAGCGTTGAAGACGCGCAAGTCAGGGGTATAAGCGGCTACACCTTC. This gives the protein CSVEDAQVRGISGYTF.

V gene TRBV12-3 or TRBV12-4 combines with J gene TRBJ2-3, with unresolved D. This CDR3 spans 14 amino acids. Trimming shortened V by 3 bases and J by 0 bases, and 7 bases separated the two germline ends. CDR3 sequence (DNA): TGTGCCAGCAGTTTTCTTACTAGCACAGATACGCAGTATTTT. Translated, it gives CASSFLTSTDTQYF.

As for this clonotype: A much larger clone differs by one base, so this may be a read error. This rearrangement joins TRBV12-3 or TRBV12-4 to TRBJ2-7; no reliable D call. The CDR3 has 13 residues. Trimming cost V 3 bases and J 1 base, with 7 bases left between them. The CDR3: CASSFGWSYEQYF. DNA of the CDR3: TGTGCCAGCAGTTTCGGATGGTCCTACGAGCAGTACTTC.

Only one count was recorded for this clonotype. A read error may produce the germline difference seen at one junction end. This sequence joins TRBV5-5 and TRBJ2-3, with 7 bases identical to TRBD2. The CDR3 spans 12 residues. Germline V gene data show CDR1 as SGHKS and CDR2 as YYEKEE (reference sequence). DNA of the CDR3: TGTGCCAGCAGCTCTGGGGGGGATATGCAGTATTTT. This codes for CASSSGGDMQYF.

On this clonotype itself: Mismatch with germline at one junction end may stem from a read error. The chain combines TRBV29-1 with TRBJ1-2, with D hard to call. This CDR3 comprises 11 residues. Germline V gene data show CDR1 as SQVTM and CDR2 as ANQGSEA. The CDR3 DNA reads TGCAGCATTGAGGGTCTTCGTGGCTACACCTTC. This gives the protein CSIEGLRGYTF.

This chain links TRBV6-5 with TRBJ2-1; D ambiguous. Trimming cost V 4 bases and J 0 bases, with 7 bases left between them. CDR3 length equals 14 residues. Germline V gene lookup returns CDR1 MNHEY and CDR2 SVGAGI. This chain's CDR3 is CASSSVSSYNEQFF. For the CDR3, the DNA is TGTGCCAGCAGTTCGGTGAGCTCCTACAATGAGCAGTTCTTC.

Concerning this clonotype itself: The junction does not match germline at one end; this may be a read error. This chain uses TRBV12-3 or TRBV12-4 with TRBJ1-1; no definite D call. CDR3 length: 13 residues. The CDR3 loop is CASSFGVKGEALF. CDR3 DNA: TGTGCCAGCAGTTTCGGGGTGAAGGGTGAAGCTCTCTTT.

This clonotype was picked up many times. CDR3 region: CASRGQGSKDEQFF. The CDR3 coding sequence is TGTGCCAGCAGGGGACAGGGAAGTAAGGATGAGCAGTTCTTC. V usage is TRBV6-6 and J usage is TRBJ2-1, with 9 nucleotides matching TRBD1. The germline V gene encodes CDR1 MNHNY and CDR2 SVGAGI (reference sequence). The V segment lost 6 bases and the J segment 8 bases; nucleotides outside the gene matches: 8. The CDR3 extends over 14 amino acids.

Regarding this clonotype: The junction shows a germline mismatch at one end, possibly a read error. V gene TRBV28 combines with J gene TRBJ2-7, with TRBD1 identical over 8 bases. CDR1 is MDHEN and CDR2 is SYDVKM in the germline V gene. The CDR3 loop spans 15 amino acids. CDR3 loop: CACSERQGPSYEQYF. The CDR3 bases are TGTGCCTGCAGTGAGCGACAGGGGCCTTCCTACGAGCAGTACTTC.

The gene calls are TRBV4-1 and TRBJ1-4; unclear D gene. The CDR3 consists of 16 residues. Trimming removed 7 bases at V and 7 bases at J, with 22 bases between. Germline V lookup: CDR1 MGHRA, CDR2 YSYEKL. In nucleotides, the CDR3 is TGCGCCAGCAAGGGAGTCTCGGCAGCAGGAGGTGAAAAACTGTTTTTT. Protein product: CASKGVSAAGGEKLFF.

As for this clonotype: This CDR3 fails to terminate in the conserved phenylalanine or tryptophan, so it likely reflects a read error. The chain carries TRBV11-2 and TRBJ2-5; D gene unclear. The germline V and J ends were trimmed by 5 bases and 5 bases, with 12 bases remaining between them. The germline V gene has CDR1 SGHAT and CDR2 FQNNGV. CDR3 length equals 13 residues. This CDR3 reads CASSLAHLETQYL. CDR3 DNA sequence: TGTGCCAGCAGCCTTGCGCACCTGGAGACCCAGTACTTA.

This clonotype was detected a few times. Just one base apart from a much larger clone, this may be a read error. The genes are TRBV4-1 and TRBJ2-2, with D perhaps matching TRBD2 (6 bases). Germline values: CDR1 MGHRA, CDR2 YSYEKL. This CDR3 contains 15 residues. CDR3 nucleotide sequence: TGCGCCAGCAGCTCCCGAGGGGAGGCTGCCGGGGATCTGTTTTTT. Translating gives CASSSRGEAAGDLFF.

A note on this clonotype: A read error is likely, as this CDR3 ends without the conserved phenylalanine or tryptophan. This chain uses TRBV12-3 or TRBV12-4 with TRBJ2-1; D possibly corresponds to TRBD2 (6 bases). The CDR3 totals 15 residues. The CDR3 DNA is TGTGTCAGCAGTTTAGAAGGGAGGTCCTACGATGAGCAGTTCTCC. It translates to CVSSLEGRSYDEQFS.

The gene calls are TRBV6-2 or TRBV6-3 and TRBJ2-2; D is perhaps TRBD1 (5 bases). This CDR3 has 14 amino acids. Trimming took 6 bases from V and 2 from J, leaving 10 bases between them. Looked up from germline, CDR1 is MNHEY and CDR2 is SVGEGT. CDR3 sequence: CASSKTANTGELFF. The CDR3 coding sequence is TGTGCCAGCAGCAAGACAGCCAACACCGGGGAGCTGTTTTTT.

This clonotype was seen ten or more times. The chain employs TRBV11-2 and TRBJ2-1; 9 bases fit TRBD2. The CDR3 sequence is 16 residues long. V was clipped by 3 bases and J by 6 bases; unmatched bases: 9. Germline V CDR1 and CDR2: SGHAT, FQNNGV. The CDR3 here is CASSFFSGRMANEQFF. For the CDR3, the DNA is TGTGCCAGCAGCTTCTTTAGCGGGAGAATGGCCAATGAGCAGTTCTTC. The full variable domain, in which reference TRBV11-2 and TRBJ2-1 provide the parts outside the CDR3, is EAGVAQSPRYKIIEKRQSVAFWCNPISGHATLYWYQQILGQGPKLLIQFQNNGVVDDSQLPKDRFSAERLKGVDSTLKIQPAKLEDSAVYLCASSFFSGRMANEQFFGPGTRLTVL.

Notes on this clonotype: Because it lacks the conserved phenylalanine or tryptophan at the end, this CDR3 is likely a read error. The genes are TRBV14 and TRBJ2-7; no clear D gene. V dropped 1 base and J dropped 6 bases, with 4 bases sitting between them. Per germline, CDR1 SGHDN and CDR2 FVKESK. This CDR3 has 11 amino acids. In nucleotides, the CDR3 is TGTGCCAGCAGCCAAGGGCTCGAGCAGTACCTC. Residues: CASSQGLEQYL.